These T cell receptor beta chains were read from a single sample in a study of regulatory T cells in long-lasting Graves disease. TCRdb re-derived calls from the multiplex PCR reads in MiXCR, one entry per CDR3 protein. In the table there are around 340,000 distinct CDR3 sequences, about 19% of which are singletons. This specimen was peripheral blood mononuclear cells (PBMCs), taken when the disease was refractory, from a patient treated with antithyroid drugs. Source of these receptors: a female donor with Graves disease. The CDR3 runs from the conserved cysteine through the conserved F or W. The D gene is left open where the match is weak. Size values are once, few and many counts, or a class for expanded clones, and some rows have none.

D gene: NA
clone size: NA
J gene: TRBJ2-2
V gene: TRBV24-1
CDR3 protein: CATSARVGELFF
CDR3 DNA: TGTGCCACCAGCGCGAGGGTCGGGGAGCTGTTTTTT

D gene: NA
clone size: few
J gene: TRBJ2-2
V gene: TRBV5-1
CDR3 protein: CASSLNVGTGELFF
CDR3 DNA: TGCGCCAGCAGCTTGAATGTAGGTACCGGGGAGCTGTTTTTT

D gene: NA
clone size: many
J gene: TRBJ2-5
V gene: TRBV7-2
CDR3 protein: CASSRVQETQYF
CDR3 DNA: TGTGCCAGCAGTAGAGTCCAAGAGACCCAGTACTTC

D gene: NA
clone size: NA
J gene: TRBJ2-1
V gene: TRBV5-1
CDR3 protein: CASSLGPGDEQFF
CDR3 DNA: TGCGCCAGCAGCTTGGGGCCTGGGGATGAGCAGTTCTTC

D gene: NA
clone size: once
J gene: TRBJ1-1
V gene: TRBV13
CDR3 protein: CASSERTDMNTEAFF
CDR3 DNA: TGTGCCAGCAGCGAAAGGACAGATATGAACACTGAAGCTTTCTTT

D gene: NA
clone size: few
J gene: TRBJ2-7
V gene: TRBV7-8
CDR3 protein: CASSLVRGVSYEQYF
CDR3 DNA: TGTGCCAGCAGCTTAGTCAGGGGGGTATCCTACGAGCAGTACTTC

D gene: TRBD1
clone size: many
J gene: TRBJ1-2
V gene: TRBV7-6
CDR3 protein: CASSGGTGDGYTF
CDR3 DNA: TGTGCCAGCAGCGGGGGGACAGGGGATGGCTACACCTTC

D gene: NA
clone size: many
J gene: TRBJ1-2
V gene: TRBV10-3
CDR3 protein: CAISESNKGNSYGYTF
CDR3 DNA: TGTGCCATCAGTGAGTCGAATAAGGGTAACTCCTATGGCTACACCTTC

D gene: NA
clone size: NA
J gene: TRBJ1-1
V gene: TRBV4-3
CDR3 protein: CASSQDGVLTEAFF
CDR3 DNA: TGCGCCAGCAGCCAAGATGGGGTCCTCACTGAAGCTTTCTTT

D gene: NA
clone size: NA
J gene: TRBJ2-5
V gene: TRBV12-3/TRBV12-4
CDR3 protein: CASSSTHGETQYF
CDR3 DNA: TGTGCCAGCAGCTCCACCCATGGGGAGACCCAGTACTTC

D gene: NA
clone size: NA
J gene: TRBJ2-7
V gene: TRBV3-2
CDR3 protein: CASSPGQASPRNEQYF
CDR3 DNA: TGTGCCAGCAGCCCAGGACAGGCCAGCCCCAGGAACGAGCAGTACTTC

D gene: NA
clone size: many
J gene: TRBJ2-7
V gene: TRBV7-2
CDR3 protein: CASSPTFGPSYEQYF
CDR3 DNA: TGTGCCAGCAGCCCAACTTTTGGGCCCTCCTACGAGCAGTACTTC

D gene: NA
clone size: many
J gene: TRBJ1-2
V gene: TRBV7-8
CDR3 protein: CASSPLVYGYTF
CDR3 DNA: TGTGCCAGCAGCCCACTCGTCTATGGCTACACCTTC

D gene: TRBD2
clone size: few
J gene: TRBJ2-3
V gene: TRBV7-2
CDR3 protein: CASSLLGLAGGADTQYF
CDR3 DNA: TGTGCCAGCAGCTTACTCGGACTAGCGGGGGGGGCAGATACGCAGTATTTT

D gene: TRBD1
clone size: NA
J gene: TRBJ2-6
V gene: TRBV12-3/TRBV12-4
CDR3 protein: CASSYTGQRISGANVLTF
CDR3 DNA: TGTGCCAGCAGTTACACGGGACAGAGAATCTCTGGGGCCAACGTCCTGACTTTC

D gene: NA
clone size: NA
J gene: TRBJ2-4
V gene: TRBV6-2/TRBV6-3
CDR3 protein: CASSYGSKNIQYF
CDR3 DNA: TGTGCCAGCAGTTACGGGTCAAAAAACATTCAGTACTTC

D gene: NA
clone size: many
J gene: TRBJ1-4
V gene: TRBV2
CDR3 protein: CASGRAANEKLFF
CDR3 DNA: TGTGCCAGCGGGAGGGCGGCTAATGAAAAACTGTTTTTT

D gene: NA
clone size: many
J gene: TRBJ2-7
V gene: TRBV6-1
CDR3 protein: CASSEGYHEQYF
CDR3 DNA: TGTGCCAGCAGTGAGGGTTACCACGAGCAGTACTTC

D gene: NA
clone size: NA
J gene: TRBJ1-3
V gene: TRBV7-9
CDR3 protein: CVSSQRITIYF
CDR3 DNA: TGTGTCAGCAGCCAACGTATCACCATATATTTT

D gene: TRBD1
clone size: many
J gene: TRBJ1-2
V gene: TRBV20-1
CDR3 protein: CSARTGSLSSYTF
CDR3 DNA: TGCAGTGCTAGGACAGGGTCCCTGTCGAGCTACACCTTC

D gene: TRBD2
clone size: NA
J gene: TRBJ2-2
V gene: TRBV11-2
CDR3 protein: CASSFSRAGVGTGELFF
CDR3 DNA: TGTGCCAGCAGCTTCTCTCGGGCGGGAGTTGGCACCGGGGAGCTGTTTTTT

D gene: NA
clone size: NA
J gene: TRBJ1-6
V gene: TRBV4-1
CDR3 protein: CASSQTGTANSPLHF
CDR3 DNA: TGCGCCAGCAGCCAGACGGGGACGGCTAATTCACCCCTCCACTTT

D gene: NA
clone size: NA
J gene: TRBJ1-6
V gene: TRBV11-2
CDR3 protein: CASSPGPDSPNSPLHF
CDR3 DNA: TGTGCCAGCAGCCCGGGACCAGACTCGCCAAATTCACCCCTCCACTTT

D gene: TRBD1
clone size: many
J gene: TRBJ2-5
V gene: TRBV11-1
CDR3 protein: CASSLFTGTEETQYF
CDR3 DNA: TGTGCCAGCAGCTTATTTACCGGGACAGAAGAGACCCAGTACTTC

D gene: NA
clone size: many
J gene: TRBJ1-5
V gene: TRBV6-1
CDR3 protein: CASSEGYRDGGGFF
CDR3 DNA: TGTGCCAGCAGTGAAGGGTACCGCGACGGCGGAGGTTTTTTT

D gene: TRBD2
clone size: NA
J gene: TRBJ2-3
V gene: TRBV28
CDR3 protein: CASSSLGTSGRRDTQYF
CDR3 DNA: TGTGCCAGCAGTTCCCTGGGGACTAGCGGGAGAAGAGATACGCAGTATTTT

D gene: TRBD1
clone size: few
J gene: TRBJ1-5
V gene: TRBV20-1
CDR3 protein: CSARDHWTGFQHF
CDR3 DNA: TGCAGTGCTAGAGATCATTGGACAGGGTTCCAGCATTTT

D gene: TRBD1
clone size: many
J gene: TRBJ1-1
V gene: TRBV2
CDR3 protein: CASSDRDSQNTEAFF
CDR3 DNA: TGTGCCAGCAGTGACCGGGACAGCCAGAACACTGAAGCTTTCTTT

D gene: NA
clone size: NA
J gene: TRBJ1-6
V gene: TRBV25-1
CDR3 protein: CASSEPASRGSPLHF
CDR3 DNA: TGTGCCAGCAGTGAACCGGCCTCAAGGGGTTCACCCCTCCACTTT

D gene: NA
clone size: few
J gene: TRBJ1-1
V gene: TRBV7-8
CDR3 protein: CASSRIGIEAFF
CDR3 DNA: TGTGCCAGCAGCCGGATCGGAATTGAAGCTTTCTTT

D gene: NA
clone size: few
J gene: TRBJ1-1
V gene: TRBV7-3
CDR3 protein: CASSLIALGDTEAFF
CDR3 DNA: TGTGCCAGCAGCTTAATAGCCCTTGGGGACACTGAAGCTTTCTTT

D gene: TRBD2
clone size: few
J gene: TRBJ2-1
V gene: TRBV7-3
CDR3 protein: CASSWTGTSGIREQFF
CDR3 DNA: TGTGCCAGCAGCTGGACCGGGACTAGCGGGATCAGGGAGCAGTTCTTC

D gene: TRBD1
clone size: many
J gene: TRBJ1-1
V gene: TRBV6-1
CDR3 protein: CASGQANTEAFF
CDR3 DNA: TGTGCCAGCGGACAGGCGAACACTGAAGCTTTCTTT

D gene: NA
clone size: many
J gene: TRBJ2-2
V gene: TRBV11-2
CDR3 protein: CASSPLASPDTGELFF
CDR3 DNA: TGTGCCAGCAGCCCCCTAGCGAGTCCCGACACCGGGGAGCTGTTTTTT

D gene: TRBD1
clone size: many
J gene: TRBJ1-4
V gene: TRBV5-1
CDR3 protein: CASSPRGQGSSEKLFF
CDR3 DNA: TGCGCCAGCAGCCCCAGGGGACAGGGGTCGAGTGAAAAACTGTTTTTT

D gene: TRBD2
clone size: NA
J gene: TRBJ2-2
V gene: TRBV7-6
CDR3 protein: CASKLTLGGTSGHTGELFF
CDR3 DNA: TGTGCCAGCAAACTTACACTAGGGGGGACTAGCGGGCACACCGGGGAGCTGTTTTTT

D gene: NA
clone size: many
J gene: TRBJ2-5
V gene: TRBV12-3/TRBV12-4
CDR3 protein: CASSHDGRWQETQYF
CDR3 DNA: TGTGCCAGCAGCCACGATGGGCGGTGGCAAGAGACCCAGTACTTC

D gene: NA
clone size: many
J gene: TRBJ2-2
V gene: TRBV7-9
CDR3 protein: CASSLYLAENTGELFF
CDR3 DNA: TGTGCCAGCAGCTTATATTTGGCGGAGAACACCGGGGAGCTGTTTTTT

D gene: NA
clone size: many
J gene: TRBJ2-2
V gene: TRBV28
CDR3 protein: CASRIGGTGELFF
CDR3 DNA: TGTGCCAGCAGGATTGGGGGAACCGGGGAGCTGTTTTTT

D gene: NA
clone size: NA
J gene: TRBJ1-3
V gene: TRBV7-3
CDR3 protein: CASSLGQGNTIYF
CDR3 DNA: TGTGCCAGCAGCTTAGGACAGGGAAACACCATATATTTT

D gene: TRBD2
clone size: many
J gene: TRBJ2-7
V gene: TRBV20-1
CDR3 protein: CSARHTSGVSSYEQYF
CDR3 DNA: TGCAGTGCTAGACACACAAGCGGGGTCAGCTCCTACGAGCAGTACTTC

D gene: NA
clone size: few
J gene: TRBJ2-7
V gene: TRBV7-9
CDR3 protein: CASSPRAAPSYEQYF
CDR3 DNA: TGTGCCAGCAGCCCCCGGGCGGCACCATCCTACGAGCAGTACTTC

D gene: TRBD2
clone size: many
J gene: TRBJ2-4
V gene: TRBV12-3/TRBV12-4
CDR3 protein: CASSLALGLAGEEDIQYF
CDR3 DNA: TGTGCCAGCAGTTTAGCGCTGGGACTAGCGGGAGAGGAAGACATTCAGTACTTC

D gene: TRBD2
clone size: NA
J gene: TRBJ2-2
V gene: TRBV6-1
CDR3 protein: CASRRLMWGRGELFF
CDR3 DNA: TGTGCCAGCAGGAGACTCATGTGGGGGAGGGGAGAGCTGTTTTTT

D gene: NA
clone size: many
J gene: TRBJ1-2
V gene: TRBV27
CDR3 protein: CASSPTGVSYGYTF
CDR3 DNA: TGTGCCAGCAGCCCGACAGGTGTAAGCTATGGCTACACCTTC

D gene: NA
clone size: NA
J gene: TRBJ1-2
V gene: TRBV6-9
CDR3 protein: CASSFLGQDGYTF
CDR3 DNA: TGTGCCAGCAGTTTCCTAGGACAAGACGGCTACACCTTC

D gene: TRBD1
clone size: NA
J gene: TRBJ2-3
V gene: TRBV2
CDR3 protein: CASRWAGGTDTQYF
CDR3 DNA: TGTGCCAGCAGGTGGGCAGGGGGAACAGATACGCAGTATTTT

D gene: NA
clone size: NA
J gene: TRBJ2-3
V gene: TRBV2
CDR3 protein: CASSYWGTDTQYF
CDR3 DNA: TGTGCCAGCAGTTATTGGGGCACAGATACGCAGTATTTT

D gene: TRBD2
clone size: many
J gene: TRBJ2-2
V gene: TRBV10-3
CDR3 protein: CAIREGLADTGELFF
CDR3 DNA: TGTGCCATCAGAGAGGGACTAGCTGACACCGGGGAGCTGTTTTTT

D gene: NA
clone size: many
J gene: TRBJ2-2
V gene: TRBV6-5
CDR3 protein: CASSYGRGLTGELFF
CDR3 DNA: TGTGCCAGCAGTTACGGCAGGGGACTCACCGGGGAGCTGTTTTTT

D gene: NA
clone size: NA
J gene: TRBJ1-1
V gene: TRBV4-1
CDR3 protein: CASSQGRGNGGPNTEAFF
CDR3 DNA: TGCGCCAGCAGCCAAGGTCGGGGAAACGGGGGCCCGAACACTGAAGCTTTCTTT

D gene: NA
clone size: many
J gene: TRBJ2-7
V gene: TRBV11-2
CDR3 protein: CASSLRRTAYEQYF
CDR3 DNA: TGTGCCAGCAGCTTACGCCGAACAGCCTACGAGCAGTACTTC

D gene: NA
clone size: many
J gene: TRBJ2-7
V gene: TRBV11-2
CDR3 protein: CASSLSHSYEQYF
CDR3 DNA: TGTGCCAGCAGCTTGTCCCACTCCTACGAGCAGTACTTC

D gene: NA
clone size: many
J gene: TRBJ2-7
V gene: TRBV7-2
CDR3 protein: CASSLDRGRYEQYF
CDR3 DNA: TGTGCCAGCAGCTTAGATCGGGGGCGTTACGAGCAGTACTTC